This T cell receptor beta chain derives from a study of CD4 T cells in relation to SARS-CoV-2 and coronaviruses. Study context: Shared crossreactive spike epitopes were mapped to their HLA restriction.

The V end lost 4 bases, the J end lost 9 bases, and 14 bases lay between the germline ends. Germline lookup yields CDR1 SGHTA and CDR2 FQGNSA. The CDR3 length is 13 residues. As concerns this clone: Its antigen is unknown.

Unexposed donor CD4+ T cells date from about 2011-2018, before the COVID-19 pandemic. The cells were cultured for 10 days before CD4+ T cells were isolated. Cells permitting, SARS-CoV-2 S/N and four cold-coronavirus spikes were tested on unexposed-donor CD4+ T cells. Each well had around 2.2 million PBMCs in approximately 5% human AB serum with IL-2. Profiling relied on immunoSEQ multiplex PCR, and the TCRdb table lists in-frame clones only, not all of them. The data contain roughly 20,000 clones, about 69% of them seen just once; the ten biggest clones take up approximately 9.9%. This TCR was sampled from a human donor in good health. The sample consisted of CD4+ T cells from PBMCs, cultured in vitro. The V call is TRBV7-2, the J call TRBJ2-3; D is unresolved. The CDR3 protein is CASSSGPGGTQYF. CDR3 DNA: TGTGCCAGCAGCTCCGGGCCCGGTGGGACGCAGTATTTT.